This T cell receptor beta chain was obtained from a study of cytomegalovirus exposure and HLA in healthy donors. PCR primers comprised 60 Vbeta and 13 Jbeta primers. The assay was immunoSEQ multiplex PCR, and TCRdb's table has in-frame clones only and misses some. The sample contains roughly 100,000 clones, about 80% of which appear only once. The source material was PBMCs. The clonotype was recovered from a female donor in good health and CMV-seropositive.

This CDR3 reads CASSTQQYNEQFF. The CDR3, as DNA: TGTGCCAGCAGTACACAGCAATACAATGAGCAGTTCTTC. The chain links TRBV2 to TRBJ2-1; D remains ambiguous. Germline V gives CDR1 SNHLY, CDR2 FYNNEI. This CDR3 region has 13 residues. The V and J ends lost 5 bases and 4 bases respectively, with 9 bases between them. Full variable domain (outside the CDR3, taken from reference TRBV2 and TRBJ2-1): EPEVTQTPSHQVTQMGQEVILRCVPISNHLYFYWYRQILGQKVEFLVSFYNNEISEKSEIFDDQFSVERPDGSNFTLKIRSTKLEDSAMYFCASSTQQYNEQFFGPGTRLTVL.